This T cell receptor beta chain was captured in a study of blood T cell repertoires in COVID-19. Sequencing used immunoSEQ multiplex PCR; TCRdb keeps in-frame clones, though not all of them. The sample records 130,000 to 150,000 clones, more than 70% being singletons. Germline CDR1 is LNHDA and CDR2 is SQIVND (reference sequence). This CDR3 region has 14 residues. Trimming pared 9 bases from V and 3 bases from J, leaving 15 bases between. Sequenced sample: peripheral blood. The chain recombines TRBV19 with TRBJ1-5; the D is unclear. The clonotype originates from a man aged 60 to 75 with active or convalescent COVID-19. The CDR3 spells CASPMGENNQPQHF. CDR3 bases: TGTGCCAGCCCCATGGGAGAGAACAATCAGCCCCAGCATTTT.